The rows below give T cell receptor beta chains drawn from one sample of a study of cytomegalovirus exposure and HLA in healthy donors. Only in-frame clones appear in the TCRdb table, and some are missing; sequencing was by immunoSEQ multiplex PCR. Of roughly 180,000 clones listed, about four fifths are singletons. Source material: PBMCs. Receptor source: a woman aged 25-40 years in good health and CMV-seropositive. The CDR3 runs from the conserved cysteine through the conserved F or W. The D gene is left open where the match is weak. The size field is filled for only some rows; it gives once, few, many or a size class.

NA	TRBV4-1	NA	TRBJ2-3	CASSQEGSRPSTDTQYF	TGCGCCAGCAGCCAAGAAGGGAGTCGACCTAGCACAGATACGCAGTATTTT
NA	TRBV9	NA	TRBJ2-7	CASSPQAGRLYEQYF	TGTGCCAGCAGCCCGCAAGCGGGCCGATTATACGAGCAGTACTTC
once	TRBV16	NA	TRBJ1-2	CASSLRGSGYTF	TGTGCCAGCAGCCTCCGGGGTTCTGGCTACACCTTC
NA	TRBV6-5	TRBD1	TRBJ1-4	CASSSGTGGLNEKLFF	TGTGCCAGCAGTTCAGGGACAGGGGGCCTTAATGAAAAACTGTTTTTT
NA	TRBV5-6	TRBD1	TRBJ2-7	CASSSGQGDEQYF	TGTGCCAGCAGCTCGGGACAGGGGGACGAGCAGTACTTC
medium-sized	TRBV9	NA	TRBJ1-1	CASSISALLGSEAFF	TGTGCCAGCAGCATCTCGGCCCTCCTCGGGTCTGAAGCTTTCTTT
NA	TRBV5-1	TRBD2	TRBJ2-5	CASSGSSGGRETQYF	TGCGCCAGCAGCGGATCTAGCGGGGGGAGAGAGACCCAGTACTTC
NA	TRBV18	TRBD2	TRBJ2-5	CASRITGTSDLGEETQYF	TGTGCCAGCCGGATTACCGGGACTAGCGACCTGGGGGAAGAGACCCAGTACTTC
NA	TRBV28	NA	TRBJ1-1	CASSLGRINSNTEAFF	TGTGCCAGCAGTTTGGGCAGGATCAACTCGAACACTGAAGCTTTCTTT
NA	TRBV5-1	NA	TRBJ2-7	CASSPGPATGYEQYF	TGCGCCAGCAGCCCGGGACCGGCAACAGGGTACGAGCAGTACTTC
NA	TRBV7-6	TRBD1	TRBJ1-5	CASSQGGRSNQPQHF	TGTGCCAGCAGTCAGGGGGGAAGGAGCAATCAGCCCCAGCATTTT
NA	TRBV7-6	TRBD2	TRBJ2-2	CASSSLSGGAGELFF	TGTGCCAGCAGCTCCCTTAGCGGGGGGGCCGGGGAGCTGTTTTTT
NA	TRBV11-3	TRBD1	TRBJ1-1	CASSARQGEAFF	TGTGCCAGCAGCGCTCGACAGGGCGAAGCTTTCTTT
NA	TRBV9	NA	TRBJ2-5	CASSPDIGGLSSQTQYF	TGTGCCAGCAGCCCAGATATCGGAGGGTTAAGTTCGCAGACCCAGTACTTC
NA	TRBV5-1	TRBD2	TRBJ2-3	CASSPDGGGAFDTQYF	TGCGCCAGCAGCCCGGACGGCGGGGGGGCCTTTGATACGCAGTATTTT
NA	TRBV10-1	NA	TRBJ1-5	CASDDRYSNQPQHF	TGCGCCAGCGACGACAGATATAGCAATCAGCCCCAGCATTTT